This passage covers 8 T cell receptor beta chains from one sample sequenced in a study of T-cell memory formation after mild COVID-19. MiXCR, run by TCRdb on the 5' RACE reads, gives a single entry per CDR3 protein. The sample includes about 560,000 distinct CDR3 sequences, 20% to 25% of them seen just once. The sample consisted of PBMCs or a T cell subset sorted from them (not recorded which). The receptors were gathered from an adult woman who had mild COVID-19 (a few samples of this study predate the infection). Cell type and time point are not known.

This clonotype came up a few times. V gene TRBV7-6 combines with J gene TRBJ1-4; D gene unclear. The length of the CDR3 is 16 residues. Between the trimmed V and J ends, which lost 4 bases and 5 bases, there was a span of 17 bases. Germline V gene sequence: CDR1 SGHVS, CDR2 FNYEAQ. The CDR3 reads CASSSRSAGLNEKLFF. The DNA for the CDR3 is TGTGCCAGCAGCTCTCGATCGGCAGGACTAAATGAAAAACTGTTTTTT.

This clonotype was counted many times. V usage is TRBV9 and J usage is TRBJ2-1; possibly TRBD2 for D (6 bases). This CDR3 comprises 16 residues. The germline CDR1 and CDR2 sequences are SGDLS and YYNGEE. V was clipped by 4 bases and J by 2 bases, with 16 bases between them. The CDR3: CASSRANGGPYNEQFF. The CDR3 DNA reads TGTGCCAGCAGCCGTGCCAACGGGGGACCCTACAATGAGCAGTTCTTC.

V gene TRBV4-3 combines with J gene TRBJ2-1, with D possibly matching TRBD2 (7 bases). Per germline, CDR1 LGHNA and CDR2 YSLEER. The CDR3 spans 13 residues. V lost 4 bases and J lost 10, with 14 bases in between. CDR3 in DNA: TGCGCCAGCAGCCCTAGGGGGGGGACGGAGCAGTTCTTC. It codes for CASSPRGGTEQFF.

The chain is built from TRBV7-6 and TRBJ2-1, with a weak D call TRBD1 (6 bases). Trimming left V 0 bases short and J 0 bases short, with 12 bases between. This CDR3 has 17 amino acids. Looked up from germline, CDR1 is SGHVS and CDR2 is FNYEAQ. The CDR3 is CASSLAIGQYSYNEQFF. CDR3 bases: TGTGCCAGCAGCTTAGCTATAGGACAGTACTCCTACAATGAGCAGTTCTTC. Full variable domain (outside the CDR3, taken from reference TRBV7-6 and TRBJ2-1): GAGVSQSPRYKVTKRGQDVALRCDPISGHVSLYWYRQALGQGPEFLTYFNYEAQQDKSGLPNDRFSAERPEGSISTLTIQRTEQRDSAMYRCASSLAIGQYSYNEQFFGPGTRLTVL.

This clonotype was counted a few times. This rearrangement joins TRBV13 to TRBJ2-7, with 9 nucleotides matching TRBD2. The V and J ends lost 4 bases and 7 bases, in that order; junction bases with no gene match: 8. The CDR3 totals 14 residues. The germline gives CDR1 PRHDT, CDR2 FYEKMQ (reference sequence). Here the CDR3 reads CASSSGSGSVEQYF. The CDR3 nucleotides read TGTGCCAGCAGCTCGGGTAGCGGGAGCGTTGAGCAGTACTTC.

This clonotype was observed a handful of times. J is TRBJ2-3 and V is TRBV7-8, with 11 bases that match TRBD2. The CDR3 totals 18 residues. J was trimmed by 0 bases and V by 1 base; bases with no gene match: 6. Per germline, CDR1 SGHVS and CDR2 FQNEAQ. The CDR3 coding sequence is TGTGCCAGCAGCTTAGGACGACTAGCGGGGCGGAGCACAGATACGCAGTATTTT. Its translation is CASSLGRLAGRSTDTQYF.

CDR3: CARSPTEGQNTEAFF. CDR3 nucleotide sequence: TGTGCCAGAAGCCCGACAGAGGGACAGAACACTGAAGCTTTCTTT. The V gene is TRBV5-3, the J gene TRBJ1-1, with a possible D match to TRBD1 (6 bases). TRBV5-3 is annotated as an ORF whose role is uncertain. V was cut by 4 bases and J by 1 base, with 14 bases left in between. CDR3 size: 15 residues.

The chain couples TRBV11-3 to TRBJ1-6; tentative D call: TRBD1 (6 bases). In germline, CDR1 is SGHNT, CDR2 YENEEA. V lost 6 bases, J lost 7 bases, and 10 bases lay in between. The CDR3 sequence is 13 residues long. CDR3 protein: CASRQGRNSPLHF. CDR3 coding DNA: TGTGCCAGCAGGCAGGGGAGGAATTCACCCCTCCACTTT. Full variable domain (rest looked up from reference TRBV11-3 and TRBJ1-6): EAGVVQSPRYKIIEKKQPVAFWCNPISGHNTLYWYLQNLGQGPELLIRYENEEAVDDSQLPKDRFSAERLKGVDSTLKIQPAELGDSAVYLCASRQGRNSPLHFGNGTRLTVT.